Presented here are 25 T cell receptor beta chains from one specimen sequenced in a study of blood T cell repertoires in COVID-19 (dated by TCRdb to the early 2020s). Libraries were constructed by the immunoSEQ multiplex PCR assay. TCRdb took over this immuneACCESS table, retaining in-frame rearrangements with V and J assigned. Such tables are incomplete; in checked studies, under half of the missing clones stem from an unresolved V gene, and the remainder is unexplained. For this sample the table gives about 100,000 clones, of which more than 75% were detected only once. About 13% of the sample rests with the top ten. Sample: peripheral blood. These receptors were collected from a human donor in a cohort sampled during active COVID-19.

The chain combines TRBV30 with TRBJ1-6; 7 bases fit TRBD1. V dropped 1 base and J dropped 8; count of bases not matched to a gene: 8. Germline V gene data show CDR1 as GTSNPN and CDR2 as SVGIG (reference sequence). The CDR3 extends over 15 amino acids. The CDR3 loop is CAWSEGAGGHSPLHF. In DNA form, the CDR3 reads TGTGCCTGGAGTGAGGGGGCCGGGGGACATTCACCCCTCCACTTT.

The V and J genes are TRBV7-9 and TRBJ2-7, with D perhaps TRBD2 (6 bases). Trimming removed 5 bases from V and 3 bases from J, with 11 bases in between. The CDR3 contains 13 residues. Germline CDR1 SEHNR, CDR2 FQNEAQ (reference sequence). CDR3 sequence: CASSPVGGYEQYF. The CDR3 nucleotides are TGTGCCAGCAGCCCCGTCGGGGGCTACGAGCAGTACTTC.

The chain is built from TRBV30 and TRBJ2-1; tentative D call: TRBD1 (6 bases). Germline V lookup: CDR1 GTSNPN, CDR2 SVGIG (reference sequence). This CDR3 is built from 15 residues. V lost 5 bases to trimming and J lost 9 bases, with 23 bases between them. CDR3 sequence (DNA): TGTGCCTGGGGCCTTACAGGGACGTTCCGGAGTGAGCAGTTCTTC. Translating gives CAWGLTGTFRSEQFF.

The chain links TRBV4-1 to TRBJ2-4; no reliable D call. CDR1 and CDR2 (germline): MGHRA, YSYEKL. The CDR3 contains 16 residues. Between the trimmed V and J ends, which lost 3 bases and 3 bases, there was a span of 15 bases. In DNA form, the CDR3 reads TGCGCCAGCAGCCAGGGTGGAGCCTCGGGCAAAAACATTCAGTACTTC. This sequence encodes CASSQGGASGKNIQYF.

The chain couples TRBV7-2 to TRBJ2-3; D ambiguous. V dropped 5 bases and J dropped 1 base, with 16 bases sitting between them. The germline gives CDR1 SGHTA, CDR2 FQGNSA. This CDR3 contains 16 residues. The CDR3 coding sequence is TGTGCCAGCAGCCCCCAACTCATTTCTGGCACAGATACGCAGTATTTT. This gives the protein CASSPQLISGTDTQYF.

The chain recombines TRBV6-5 with TRBJ1-2, with 10 bases lining up with TRBD1. Germline V gives CDR1 MNHEY, CDR2 SVGAGI. V dropped 0 bases and J dropped 8; count of bases not matched to a gene: 6. CDR3 length: 15 amino acids. CDR3 amino acids: CASSYSSRDRGGYTF. The CDR3 DNA is TGTGCCAGCAGTTACTCGAGTAGGGACAGGGGCGGCTACACCTTC.

The V and J genes are TRBV11-2 and TRBJ2-1; the D gene is possibly TRBD1 (6 bases). The V gene lost 0 bases and the J gene lost 6 bases, with 15 bases spanning the gap. The CDR3 covers 16 residues. Looked up from germline, CDR1 is SGHAT and CDR2 is FQNNGV. CDR3 coding DNA: TGTGCCAGCAGCTTAGATGAAACAGGGTTGGTCAATGAGCAGTTCTTC. It is translated as CASSLDETGLVNEQFF.

The chain joins TRBV2 to TRBJ2-7, with 11 bases identical to TRBD2. Germline trimming cut 6 bases from V and 4 bases from J; bases unmatched to any gene: 14. Germline-derived CDR1 and CDR2 are SNHLY and FYNNEI. This CDR3 contains 17 residues. The chain's CDR3 is CASSEGPGTSGLYEQYF. DNA for the CDR3: TGTGCCAGCAGCGAGGGGCCCGGGACTAGCGGCCTATACGAGCAGTACTTC.

The chain joins TRBV25-1 to TRBJ2-1; maybe TRBD2 (5 bases). Between the trimmed V and J ends, which lost 4 bases and 10 bases, there was a span of 17 bases. The germline gives CDR1 MGHDK, CDR2 SYGVNS. This CDR3 spans 14 amino acids. The CDR3 coding sequence is TGTGCCAGCAGTGCCTGGGAGAGGTTTGACGAGCAGTTCTTC. It yields the protein CASSAWERFDEQFF.

The chain has TRBV6-1 and TRBJ1-2, with 10 positions matching TRBD1. CDR1 is MNHNS and CDR2 is SASEGT in the germline V gene. There are 15 residues in the CDR3. V shed 0 bases, J shed 7 bases, and the junction held 5 bases outside the gene matches. As DNA, the CDR3 is TGTGCCAGCAGTGAAGCCGACAGGGGGCTAGGTGGCTACACCTTC. It encodes CASSEADRGLGGYTF.

The J gene is TRBJ2-1, the V gene TRBV27; TRBD2 agrees at 12 bases. Trimming took 4 bases from V and 4 from J; bases not matched to a gene: 5. The CDR3 loop spans 16 amino acids. CDR1 is MNHEY, CDR2 SMNVEV, per germline (reference sequence). Here the CDR3 DNA reads TGTGCCAGCAGTTCCGCTAGCGGGAGGGGGTACAATGAGCAGTTCTTC. Translation gives CASSSASGRGYNEQFF.

This rearrangement joins TRBV7-9 to TRBJ1-4, with D unresolved. This CDR3 comprises 16 residues. Trimming removed 1 base at V and 4 bases at J, with 13 bases between. Germline V gene sequence: CDR1 SEHNR, CDR2 FQNEAQ (reference sequence). In DNA form, the CDR3 reads TGTGCCAGCAGCTTAGTCATCCGGGAAAATAATGAAAAACTGTTTTTT. Translating it yields CASSLVIRENNEKLFF.

The chain recombines TRBV10-3 with TRBJ1-1; TRBD1 might be the D (6 bases). V was clipped by 5 bases and J by 1 base, with 8 bases between them. Per the germline V gene, CDR1 is ENHRY and CDR2 is SYGVKD. This CDR3 is 13 amino acids long. CDR3: CAISRQENTEAFF. DNA for the CDR3: TGTGCCATCAGTAGACAGGAGAACACTGAAGCTTTCTTT.

The J gene is TRBJ2-3, the V gene TRBV5-4; 11 positions agree with TRBD2. The CDR3 covers 16 residues. The trim removed 0 bases at V and 2 bases at J, leaving 2 bases unmatched. CDR1 SGHNT and CDR2 YYREEE come from the germline V gene (reference sequence). CDR3 DNA: TGTGCCAGCAGCTTGGGACTAGCGGGGAACACAGATACGCAGTATTTT. Its protein product is CASSLGLAGNTDTQYF.

CDR3 loop: CASSLTLNTEAFF. The CDR3 region has the DNA TGTGCCAGCAGCCTTACTCTGAACACTGAAGCTTTCTTT. This sequence joins TRBV6-2 or TRBV6-3 and TRBJ1-1, with D uncertain. Germline V gene sequence: CDR1 MNHEY, CDR2 SVGEGT. CDR3 length: 13 amino acids. The V end lost 6 bases, the J end lost 0 bases, and 8 bases lay between the germline ends.

This rearrangement joins TRBV11-2 to TRBJ2-3; no definite D call. Germline CDR1 is SGHAT and CDR2 is FQNNGV. This CDR3 contains 13 residues. V was pared by 5 bases and J by 5 bases, with 11 bases between. The CDR3 is CASSQDSLDTQYF. The CDR3 region has the DNA TGTGCCAGCAGCCAAGATAGTCTAGATACGCAGTATTTT.

V usage is TRBV19 and J usage is TRBJ2-1; 7 nucleotides agree with TRBD2. Germline V lookup: CDR1 LNHDA, CDR2 SQIVND (reference sequence). J gave up 5 bases and V 4 bases, and 8 bases lay outside the gene matches. CDR3 length: 15 amino acids. The CDR3 DNA is TGTGCCAGTAGTACCCACTCGACTAGCAACAATGAGCAGTTCTTC. This encodes CASSTHSTSNNEQFF.

This sequence joins TRBV11-3 and TRBJ2-4; 10 bases match TRBD1. Germline V gene data show CDR1 as SGHNT and CDR2 as YENEEA. The CDR3 loop spans 14 amino acids. Germline trimming cut 4 bases from V and 8 bases from J; bases unmatched to any gene: 5. The CDR3 bases are TGTGCCAGCAGCTCTGGGACAGGGGCACACATTCAGTACTTC. It yields the protein CASSSGTGAHIQYF. Full variable domain (remainder filled in from reference TRBV11-3 and TRBJ2-4): EAGVVQSPRYKIIEKKQPVAFWCNPISGHNTLYWYLQNLGQGPELLIRYENEEAVDDSQLPKDRFSAERLKGVDSTLKIQPAELGDSAVYLCASSSGTGAHIQYFGAGTRLSVL.

The rearrangement links TRBV19 to TRBJ1-6, with 11 bases identical to TRBD1. Germline CDR1 reads LNHDA; CDR2 reads SQIVND (reference sequence). The CDR3 consists of 14 residues. V lost 5 bases to trimming and J lost 9 bases; unmatched junction nucleotides: 3. CDR3 DNA: TGTGCCAGTAGTCGGACAGGGGGCAGTTCACCCCTCCACTTT. Translation: CASSRTGGSSPLHF.

V usage is TRBV5-1 and J usage is TRBJ2-1, with 10 bases that match TRBD2. Germline CDR1 reads SGHRS; CDR2 reads YFSETQ. J lost 5 bases, V lost 0 bases, and 2 bases had no gene match. The CDR3 consists of 15 residues. The CDR3 sequence: CASSLGLAGDNEQFF. CDR3 in DNA: TGCGCCAGCAGCTTGGGGCTAGCGGGAGACAATGAGCAGTTCTTC.

The chain employs TRBV18 and TRBJ2-5, with D possibly being TRBD2 (5 bases). In germline, CDR1 is KGHSH, CDR2 LQKENI. The CDR3 loop spans 15 amino acids. Trimming left V 4 bases short and J 3 bases short, with 15 bases between. CDR3 sequence reads: CASSRAGLDKETQYF. The CDR3 nucleotides read TGTGCCAGCTCACGGGCGGGCCTGGATAAAGAGACCCAGTACTTC.

In this sample, this clone turned up once. The CDR3 here is CASSPTGANTEAFF. In nucleotides, the CDR3 is TGTGCCAGCAGCCCGACAGGGGCAAACACTGAAGCTTTCTTT. J is TRBJ1-1 and V is TRBV5-6; 8 nucleotides agree with TRBD1. J gave up 2 bases and V 4 bases, and 4 bases lay outside the gene matches. The CDR3 contains 14 residues. Per the germline V gene, CDR1 is SGHDT and CDR2 is YYEEEE.

The CDR3 reads CASSEAAVVQPQHF. The CDR3 coding sequence is TGTGCCAGCAGTGAAGCTGCGGTGGTCCAGCCCCAGCATTTT. The chain combines TRBV6-1 with TRBJ1-5; unclear D gene. CDR1 and CDR2 (germline): MNHNS, SASEGT. This CDR3 has 14 amino acids. Trimming took 0 bases from V and 7 from J, leaving 10 bases between them.

The chain uses TRBV7-2 and TRBJ2-7; a possible D gene is TRBD2 (6 bases). CDR1 SGHTA and CDR2 FQGNSA come from the germline V gene. Trimming removed 4 bases from V and 4 bases from J, with 11 bases in between. This CDR3 is 13 amino acids long. DNA of the CDR3: TGTGCCAGCAGCTCGGGACTCGTATACGAGCAGTACTTC. It translates to CASSSGLVYEQYF.

The J gene is TRBJ2-1, the V gene TRBV5-8, with 7 bases lining up with TRBD1. The germline CDR1 and CDR2 sequences are SGHTS and YDEGEE. Trimming at V came to 6 bases and at J to 0 bases, leaving 6 bases not matched to a gene. CDR3 length equals 15 residues. CDR3 protein: CASNTGTVSYNEQFF. Here the CDR3 DNA reads TGTGCCAGCAACACTGGGACAGTCTCCTACAATGAGCAGTTCTTC. The variable domain in full, completed from reference TRBV5-8 and TRBJ2-1, reads EAGVTQSPTHLIKTRGQQATLRCSPISGHTSVYWYQQALGLGLQFLLWYDEGEERNRGNFPPRFSGRQFPNYSSELNVNALELEDSALYLCASNTGTVSYNEQFFGPGTRLTVL.